The 17 T cell receptor beta chains below come from one sample, sequenced in a study of long-term antiretroviral therapy in people with HIV. Assay version v3.0 of immunoSEQ was used, and it was run at survey level. The table came from immunoSEQ multiplex PCR; TCRdb's copy has only in-frame clones and leaves some out. The sample has about 21,000 clones; around 81% are singletons. The sequences come from unsorted PBMCs, collected 2.2 years after starting antiretroviral therapy. The source of these receptors is a man between 50 and 59 years old with HIV.

This chain links TRBV7-2 with TRBJ2-3, with TRBD2 as a possible D gene (6 bases). With 5 bases removed from V and 6 bases from J, the gap between germline ends came to 12 bases. CDR3 size: 13 residues. Germline V gene sequence: CDR1 SGHTA, CDR2 FQGNSA. CDR3 region: CASSRGGVDTQYF. The CDR3 DNA sequence: TGTGCCAGCAGCCGCGGCGGGGTGGATACGCAGTATTTT.

The rearrangement uses TRBV6-8 and TRBJ2-7; TRBD2 might be the D (6 bases). CDR3 length: 15 residues. Trimming stripped 4 bases from V and 5 bases from J, with 18 bases between. The germline gives CDR1 MNHGY, CDR2 SAAAGT. As DNA, the CDR3 is TGTGCCAGCAGTTGCAGAATAGCTGGAGGGGACGAGCAGTACTTC. Protein: CASSCRIAGGDEQYF.

In this sample, this clone turned up a few times. The chain links TRBV10-3 to TRBJ2-7; D not resolved. CDR1 ENHRY and CDR2 SYGVKD come from the germline V gene. The CDR3 has 13 residues. V lost 10 bases, J lost 4 bases, and 17 bases lay in between. DNA of the CDR3: TGTGCCAGAACCCGGGTCCAATCGTACGAGCAGTACTTC. Translating it yields CARTRVQSYEQYF.

V and J are TRBV6-6 and TRBJ2-1, with TRBD2 as a possible D gene (7 bases). Trimming removed 2 bases from V and 2 bases from J, with 13 bases in between. The CDR3 has 16 residues. The germline CDR1 and CDR2 sequences are MNHNY and SVGAGI (reference sequence). In nucleotides, the CDR3 is TGTGCCAGCAGTTACAGGGGGGGGGTCGCCTACAATGAGCAGTTCTTC. Translated, it gives CASSYRGGVAYNEQFF.

This clone turned up a few times. This rearrangement joins TRBV10-3 to TRBJ2-1; D might be TRBD2 (7 bases). The CDR3 extends over 16 amino acids. Germline CDR1 ENHRY, CDR2 SYGVKD. V was trimmed by 3 bases and J by 6 bases, leaving 18 bases between them. DNA for the CDR3: TGTGCCATCAGTGACCGAGGGGGGGGATATAGCAATGAGCAGTTCTTC. Its translation is CAISDRGGGYSNEQFF.

The chain links TRBV27 to TRBJ2-7; D possibly corresponds to TRBD2 (6 bases). The CDR3 has 12 residues. V lost 6 bases and J lost 9, with 15 bases in between. Germline V lookup: CDR1 MNHEY, CDR2 SMNVEV (reference sequence). The CDR3 DNA is TGTGCCAGCAGCGGGAGTTATGAGAGGCAGTACTTC. This encodes CASSGSYERQYF.

This chain uses TRBV28 with TRBJ2-7; D ambiguous. The germline V gene has CDR1 MDHEN and CDR2 SYDVKM. V was pared by 3 bases and J by 4 bases, with 7 bases between. CDR3 size: 12 residues. CDR3 region: CASSLDLYEQYF. The CDR3 DNA reads TGTGCCAGCAGTTTGGACCTTTACGAGCAGTACTTC.

The gene calls are TRBV7-2 and TRBJ2-5, with 7 bases aligning to TRBD2. V lost 0 bases, J lost 5 bases, and 6 bases stayed unmatched. The V gene's germline CDR1 is SGHTA and CDR2 FQGNSA. The CDR3 consists of 15 residues. The CDR3 loop is CASSLALRGRETQYF. The CDR3 bases are TGTGCCAGCAGCTTAGCTTTGCGGGGGAGGGAGACCCAGTACTTC.

The CDR3: CASSYSGGWEPQHF. Here the CDR3 DNA reads TGTGCCAGCAGTTACTCGGGGGGATGGGAGCCCCAGCATTTT. The genes are TRBV6-5 and TRBJ1-5, with D perhaps TRBD1 (5 bases). The length of the CDR3 is 14 residues. The germline V gene has CDR1 MNHEY and CDR2 SVGAGI. V shed 0 bases and J shed 8 bases, with 11 bases lying between them.

The rearrangement links TRBV7-2 to TRBJ1-4, with D perhaps matching TRBD1 (6 bases). V was shortened by 2 bases and J by 7 bases, with 14 bases between the two germline ends. Germline CDR1 and CDR2: SGHTA and FQGNSA. The CDR3 extends over 15 amino acids. The chain's CDR3 is CASSLTGGAGEKLFF. The DNA of the CDR3 is TGTGCCAGCAGCTTAACGGGGGGCGCGGGTGAAAAACTGTTTTTT. Together with reference TRBV7-2 and TRBJ1-4, the CDR3 gives the full variable domain: GAGVSQSPSNKVTEKGKDVELRCDPISGHTALYWYRQSLGQGLEFLIYFQGNSAPDKSGLPSDRFSAERTGGSVSTLTIQRTQQEDSAVYLCASSLTGGAGEKLFFGSGTQLSVL.

The gene calls are TRBV7-2 and TRBJ2-5, with TRBD1 matching 7 bases. V trimming: 5 bases; J trimming: 4 bases; junction bases outside the gene matches: 1. CDR3 size: 12 residues. The V gene's germline CDR1 is SGHTA and CDR2 FQGNSA. This CDR3 is CASSRDRETQYF. The CDR3 DNA sequence: TGTGCCAGCAGCCGGGACAGAGAGACCCAGTACTTC.

The rearrangement uses TRBV2 and TRBJ1-3; 7 bases map to TRBD1. Germline trimming cut 5 bases from V and 2 bases from J; bases unmatched to any gene: 6. This CDR3 region has 15 residues. Germline assignment: CDR1 SNHLY and CDR2 FYNNEI. The CDR3 bases are TGTGCCAGCAGTCCCGGACAGGCGGCTGGAAACACCATATATTTT. It is translated as CASSPGQAAGNTIYF.

This chain uses TRBV4-3 with TRBJ1-1; 7 bases agree with TRBD1. The V segment lost 3 bases and the J segment 11 bases; nucleotides outside the gene matches: 12. The CDR3 runs 14 residues. In germline, CDR1 is LGHNA, CDR2 YSLEER. CDR3 region: CASSHYLGGPDAFF. The CDR3 coding sequence is TGCGCCAGCAGCCATTACTTAGGGGGCCCCGACGCTTTCTTT.

This chain connects TRBV7-9 to TRBJ1-2; D unresolved. The CDR3 totals 17 residues. V dropped 8 bases and J dropped 0 bases, with 22 bases sitting between them. Germline values: CDR1 SEHNR, CDR2 FQNEAQ (reference sequence). In DNA, the CDR3 is TGTGCCAGCTCCTTAGGTCCGGGATACTCTACTAACTATGGCTACACCTTC. This sequence encodes CASSLGPGYSTNYGYTF. Looking up the rest from reference TRBV7-9 and TRBJ1-2 gives the full variable domain: DTGVSQNPRHKITKRGQNVTFRCDPISEHNRLYWYRQTLGQGPEFLTYFQNEAQLEKSRLLSDRFSAERPKGSFSTLEIQRTEQGDSAMYLCASSLGPGYSTNYGYTFGSGTRLTVV.

The chain joins TRBV18 to TRBJ2-5; D ambiguous. The CDR3 extends over 13 amino acids. CDR1 and CDR2 from the germline V gene are KGHSH and LQKENI. V gave up 6 bases and J gave up 0 bases, with 8 bases separating them. CDR3 in amino acids: CASSPSYQETQYF. CDR3 sequence (DNA): TGTGCCAGCTCCCCATCGTACCAAGAGACCCAGTACTTC.

This clone was seen a handful of times. The rearrangement joins TRBV19 to TRBJ1-3; TRBD1 might be the D (6 bases). CDR3 size: 13 residues. Germline lookup yields CDR1 LNHDA and CDR2 SQIVND (reference sequence). Trimming took 7 bases from V and 3 from J, leaving 10 bases between them. The CDR3 DNA follows: TGTGCCAGTACCGGGACACATGGAAACACCATATATTTT. It translates to CASTGTHGNTIYF.

The chain couples TRBV6-5 to TRBJ2-7, with 7 positions matching TRBD1. The trim removed 6 bases at V and 7 bases at J, leaving 6 bases unmatched. The CDR3 is 12 amino acids. CDR1 MNHEY and CDR2 SVGAGI come from the germline V gene. In nucleotides, the CDR3 is TGTGCCAGCAGAACAGGGGCGTGGGAGCAGTACTTC. It is translated as CASRTGAWEQYF.